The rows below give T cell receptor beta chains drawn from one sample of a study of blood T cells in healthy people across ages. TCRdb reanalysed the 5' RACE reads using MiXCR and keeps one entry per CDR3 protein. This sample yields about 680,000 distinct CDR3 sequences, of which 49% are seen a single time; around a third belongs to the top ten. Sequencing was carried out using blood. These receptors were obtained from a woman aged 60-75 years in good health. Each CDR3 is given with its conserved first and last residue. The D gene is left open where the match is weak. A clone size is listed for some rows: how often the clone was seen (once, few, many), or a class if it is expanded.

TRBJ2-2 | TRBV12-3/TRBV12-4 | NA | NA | TGTGCCAGCACTTCTAGTTACACCGGGGAGCTGTTTTTT | CASTSSYTGELFF
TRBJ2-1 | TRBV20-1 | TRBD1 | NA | TGCAGTGCTAGAGATTCCGGACAGGGAGGAGGGAAATACAATGAGCAGTTCTTC | CSARDSGQGGGKYNEQFF
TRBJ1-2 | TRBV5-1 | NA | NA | TGCGCCAGCAGCAGGGACTATTATGGCTACACCTTC | CASSRDYYGYTF
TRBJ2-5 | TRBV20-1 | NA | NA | TGCAGTGCAATGGGTTACCAAGAGACCCAGTACTTC | CSAMGYQETQYF
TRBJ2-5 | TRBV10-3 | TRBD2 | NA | TGTGCCGTCAGCTCTAGCGGGAGGGCAGGAGAGCAGTACTTC | CAVSSSGRAGEQYF
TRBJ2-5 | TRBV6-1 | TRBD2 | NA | TGTGCCAGCAGGACCGGGACTAGCGGGATCTCCTACAATGAGCAGTACTTC | CASRTGTSGISYNEQYF
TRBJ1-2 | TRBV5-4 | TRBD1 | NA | TGTGCCAGCAGCTTTAACGCCGGACAGGGGGATAATGGCTACACCTTC | CASSFNAGQGDNGYTF
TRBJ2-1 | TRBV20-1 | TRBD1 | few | TGCAGTGCTATTTCCCGGACAGGAGTCTACAATGAGCAGTTCTTC | CSAISRTGVYNEQFF
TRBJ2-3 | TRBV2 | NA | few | TGTGCCAGCAGTCCTCTCATAGCAGATACGCAGTATTTT | CASSPLIADTQYF
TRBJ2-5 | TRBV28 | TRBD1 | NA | TGTGCCAGCACCACCGGACAGGGCGACGAGACCCAGTACTTC | CASTTGQGDETQYF
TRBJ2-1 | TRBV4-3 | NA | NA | TGCGCCAGCAGCCCCCTAGGGCAGGGACACAATGAGCAGTTCTTC | CASSPLGQGHNEQFF
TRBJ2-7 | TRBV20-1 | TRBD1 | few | TGCAGTGCTAGTCCTCGGACAGGGGGCCGGTACGAGCAGTACTTC | CSASPRTGGRYEQYF
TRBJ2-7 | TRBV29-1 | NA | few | TGCAGCGCTGAGGGTGCGGGGCTGAACGAGCAGTACTTC | CSAEGAGLNEQYF
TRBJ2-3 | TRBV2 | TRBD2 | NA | TGTGCCAGCAGCCACCCGGCGGTGTTTAGCGGGAGTACAGATACGCAGTATTTT | CASSHPAVFSGSTDTQYF
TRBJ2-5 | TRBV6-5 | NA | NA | TGTGCCAGCCCCGGGGGGCGCGGGGTCGGACAAGAGACCCAGTACTTC | CASPGGRGVGQETQYF
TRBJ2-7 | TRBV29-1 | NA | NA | TGCAGCGAAGGGACCATCTCCTACGAGCAGTACTTC | CSEGTISYEQYF
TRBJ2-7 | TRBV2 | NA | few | TGTGCCAGCAGGGAGAGCTTTGCCCTCTACGAGCAGTACTTC | CASRESFALYEQYF
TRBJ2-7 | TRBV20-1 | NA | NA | TGCAGTGCGAGAGAGAGCATCTCCTACGAGCAGTACTTC | CSARESISYEQYF
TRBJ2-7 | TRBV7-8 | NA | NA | TGTGCCAGCAGCTTTGCGGCGGGACAGACCTACGAGCAGTACTTC | CASSFAAGQTYEQYF
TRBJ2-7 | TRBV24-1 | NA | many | TGTGCCACCAGTGAGGGGAGCTCCTACGAGCAGTACTTC | CATSEGSSYEQYF
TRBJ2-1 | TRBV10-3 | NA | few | TGTGCCATCACCGAAGGACAGAACTACAATGAGCAGTTCTTC | CAITEGQNYNEQFF
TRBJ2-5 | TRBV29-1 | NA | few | TGCAGCGTTGAGGAGGGGAGTGGGTTGGAGACCCAGTACTTC | CSVEEGSGLETQYF
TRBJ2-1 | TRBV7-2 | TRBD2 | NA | TGTGCCAGCAGTAAAACTAGCGGGAGTGGGTATGAGCAGTTCTTC | CASSKTSGSGYEQFF
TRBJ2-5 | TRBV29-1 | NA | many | TGCAGCGTTGGCCCACAAGAGACCCAGTACTTC | CSVGPQETQYF
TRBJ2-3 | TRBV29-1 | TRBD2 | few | TGCAGCGTTGAACAAACCGGACTAGCGGGAGGGCCAGATACGCAGTATTTT | CSVEQTGLAGGPDTQYF
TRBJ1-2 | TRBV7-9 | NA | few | TGTGCCAGCAGCTTACAGGGCCGGTCAGAAGGCTACACCTTC | CASSLQGRSEGYTF
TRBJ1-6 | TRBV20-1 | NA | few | TGCAGTGCTAGCCCGCTCGGGAGGGACGGGTCACCCCTCCACTTT | CSASPLGRDGSPLHF
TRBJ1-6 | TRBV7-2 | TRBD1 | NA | TGTGCCAGCAGCTTAGGGTCAGGGGGCTATTCACCCCTCCACTTT | CASSLGSGGYSPLHF